This entry is about one TCR beta chain. Its antigen is unknown. The V segment lost 7 bases and the J segment 4 bases; nucleotides outside the gene matches: 7. This CDR3 has 14 amino acids. Per the germline V gene, CDR1 is MNHEY and CDR2 is SMNVEV (reference sequence). The method was immunoSEQ multiplex PCR; TCRdb's version includes in-frame clones alone and lacks a portion of them. The table has about 1 million clones, around 74% seen once. The data stem from a study of shared clonotypes between healthy human individuals. Study conclusions and caveats: Against clonotypes common to all four donors, non-shared ones had lower generation probabilities.

V is TRBV27 and J is TRBJ2-1; 7 nucleotides align to TRBD1. The source material was memory CD4+ T cells sorted from blood. Subset in this sample: CD45RA-negative fraction. The receptor was isolated from a man aged 18 to 30 in good health. In DNA, the CDR3 is TGTGCCAGCATCGCGGACAGGTATTACAATGAGCAGTTCTTC. Amino acids: CASIADRYYNEQFF.